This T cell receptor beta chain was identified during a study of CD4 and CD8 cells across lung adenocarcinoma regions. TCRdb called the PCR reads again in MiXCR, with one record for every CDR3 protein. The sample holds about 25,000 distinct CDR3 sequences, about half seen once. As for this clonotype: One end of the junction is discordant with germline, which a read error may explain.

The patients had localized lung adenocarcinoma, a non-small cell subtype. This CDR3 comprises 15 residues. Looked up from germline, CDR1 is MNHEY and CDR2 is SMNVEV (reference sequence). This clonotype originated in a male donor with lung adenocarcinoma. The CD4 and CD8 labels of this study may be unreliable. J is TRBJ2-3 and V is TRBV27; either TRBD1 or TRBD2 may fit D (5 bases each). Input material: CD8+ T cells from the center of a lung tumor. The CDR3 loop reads CARGLGAGGQDTQYF. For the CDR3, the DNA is TGTGCCAGGGGTCTCGGGGCCGGTGGGCAAGATACGCAGTATTTC.